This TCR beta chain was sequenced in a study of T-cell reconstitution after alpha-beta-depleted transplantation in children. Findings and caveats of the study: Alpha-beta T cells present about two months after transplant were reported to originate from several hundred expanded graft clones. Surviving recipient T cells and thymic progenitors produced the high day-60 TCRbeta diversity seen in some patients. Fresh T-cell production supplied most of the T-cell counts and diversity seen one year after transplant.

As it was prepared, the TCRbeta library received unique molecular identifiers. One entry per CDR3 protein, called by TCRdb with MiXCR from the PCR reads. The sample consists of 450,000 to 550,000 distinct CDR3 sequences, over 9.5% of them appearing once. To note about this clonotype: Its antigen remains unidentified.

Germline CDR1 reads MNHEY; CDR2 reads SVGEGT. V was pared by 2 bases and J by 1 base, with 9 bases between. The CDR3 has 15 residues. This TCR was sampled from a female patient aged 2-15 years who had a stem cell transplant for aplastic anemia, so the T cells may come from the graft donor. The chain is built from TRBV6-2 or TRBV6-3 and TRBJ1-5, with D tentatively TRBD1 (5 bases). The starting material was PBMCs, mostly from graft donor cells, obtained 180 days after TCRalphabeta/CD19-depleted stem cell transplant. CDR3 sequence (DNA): TGTGCCAGCAGTTACGAGGGGCCAAGCAATCAGCCCCAGCATTTT. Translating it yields CASSYEGPSNQPQHF.